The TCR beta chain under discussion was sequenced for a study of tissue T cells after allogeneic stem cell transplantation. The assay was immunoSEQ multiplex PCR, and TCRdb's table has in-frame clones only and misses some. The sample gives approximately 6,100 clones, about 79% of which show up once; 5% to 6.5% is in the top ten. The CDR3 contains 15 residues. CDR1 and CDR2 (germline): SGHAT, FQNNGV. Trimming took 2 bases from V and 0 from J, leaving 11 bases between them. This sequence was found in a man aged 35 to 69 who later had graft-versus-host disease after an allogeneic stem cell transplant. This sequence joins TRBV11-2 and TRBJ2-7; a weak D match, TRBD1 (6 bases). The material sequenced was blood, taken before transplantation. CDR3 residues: CASSLRTASSYEQYF. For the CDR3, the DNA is TGTGCCAGCAGCTTAAGGACAGCGAGCTCCTACGAGCAGTACTTC.